This TCR beta chain derives from a study of cytomegalovirus exposure and HLA in healthy donors (dated by TCRdb to about 2017). About the full investigation: In an earlier analysis of some 550 of the donors, approximately 300 Gb of sequence data and some 100 million unique TCR beta sequences from 150 million to 200 million T cells were reported. Typing coverage differed by locus: A, B, C, DRB1 and DQB1 were typed in about 620-640 donors, DQA1 in about 500, DPA1 in 606, and DPB1 in 450 to 480. The later analysis used no new phenotypic data to find candidate immune exposures, relying instead on TCR beta sequences and their occurrence across donors. All discovery cohort repertoires had been generated using a single sequencing platform. The T cell repertoires of some 700 subjects were profiled by immunosequencing and related to cytomegalovirus serostatus. HLA typing covered class I and class II loci at four-digit resolution. Among under 450 genotyped donors of the cohort, an average of 235,054 unique TCR beta nucleotide sequences were sequenced per donor, around 20% of them non-productive. An early release that covered approximately 600 HLA-typed donors contained 300 to 350 gigabases of sequencing data and around 80 million unique TCR sequences. High-throughput TCR immunosequencing, statistical association of individual TCRs with disease status, and machine learning were combined to predict cytomegalovirus infection status. A later analysis re-analyzed previously published TCR beta repertoires from hundreds of donors and added high-resolution HLA genotyping to study TCR occurrence patterns. Among the roughly 390 genotyped donors, more than 70% belonged to the genetic ancestry cluster associated with self-reported Caucasian donors. Because of strong linkage in the cohort, roughly five DR-DQ haplotypes were treated as single units for association and clustering. Donor age, sex, ethnicity and CMV serostatus were compiled together with the repertoire data. In addition to the first cohort of 666 subjects, a separate validation cohort of 130 or so different subjects was used. A later genetic analysis used genome-wide SNP genotypes for 398 of the 666 donors, treating that subset as a discovery cohort. The study aimed to test whether cataloging public T cell receptors could reveal signatures of past pathogen exposure. In an earlier analysis of more than 550 of the donors, high-throughput TCR beta sequencing was used to judge whether each TCR beta V gene segment behaved as functional or pseudogenic. Summary of the overall study and its limitations: Linkage disequilibrium might explain the correlated functional status among segregating V segments, but an unknown experimental factor could not be ruled out. The authors suggested that the approach could potentially be generalized to other disease states and immunological phenotypes. The only immune exposure information available for the cohort was CMV serostatus. This cohort had only TCR beta chains sequenced, and the lack of alpha or paired-chain data limited which features could be detected. An association between a missense DCLRE1C variant and V-gene and J-gene trimming of TCR beta chains was found in a later genetic analysis and replicated in an independent cohort. In a later analysis, TCR association rates were found to vary across HLA loci, with the most associated TCRs seen for DRB1 alleles and the fewest for HLA-C alleles. Broadly in line with IMGT annotations, most TCR beta V segments showed up in productive rearrangements about 90% or about 30% of the time in an earlier analysis of several hundred of the donors. According to a later analysis, parvovirus B19, influenza, CMV and Epstein-Barr virus appeared linked to several top co-occurrence clusters. Because counts were too low, 15 to 20 rarely observed V segments, including chromosome 9 orphons, were excluded from the earlier analysis of some 540 of the donors. Most TCR sequences were seen in very few donors, while some public TCRs were found in many individuals. A few of the identified cytomegalovirus-associated TCR beta chains were confirmed in vitro to be specific for cytomegalovirus antigens. The study listed 164 TCR beta chains as associated with cytomegalovirus. Strong co-occurrence of HLA alleles, especially DR and DQ, made assigning TCR associations to individual alleles difficult. In a later analysis, HLA-associated TCR beta chains were found to be more clonally expanded and to have lower generation probabilities than equally common non-associated chains. Because some donors lacked HLA typing at each locus, the association tests relied only on the typed subset. Presence/absence analyses assumed roughly uniform sequencing depth across donors, an assumption that may not hold. A further reported finding was that TCR beta sequences accurately predicted the HLA-A and HLA-B alleles for most subjects in the first cohort. According to a later analysis, most CMV-associated TCR beta chains appeared to be HLA-restricted, and the HLA associations seemed to be driven largely by CMV exposure. According to a later genetic analysis, donors in an Asian-associated ancestry cluster had fewer N-insertions in productive TCRs than the approximately 610-donor mean. In both the original and validation cohorts, the classifier was reported to diagnose cytomegalovirus status with high specificity and sensitivity. In a later analysis, 16,951 TCR beta sequences were associated with specific HLA alleles at a false discovery rate of 0.05. A cluster of highly shared sequence variants was judged likely to represent a technical artifact of the sequencing pipeline.

The library was prepared using the immunoSEQ multiplex PCR assay. For the multiplex PCR, a mixture combining 60 forward primers for TCR Vbeta segments and 13 reverse primers for TCR Jbeta segments was used. A multiplex PCR assay on genomic DNA amplified the CDR3 region of rearranged TCR beta genes. The amplified TCR beta libraries were sequenced on the Illumina HiSeq System as 87-base-pair reads. The authors' pipeline ran thus. A later analysis tallied roughly 76 million unique TCR beta chains across the 666 repertoires, and approximately 11 million of those chains were shared by two or more donors. To remove PCR and sequencing errors, raw reads were error-corrected and collapsed into unique sequences using a nearest-neighbor algorithm that merged closely related sequences. To assign V, D and J gene segments, CDR3 sequences were aligned to IMGT reference sequences. For a sequence to be retained, a match of at least six nucleotides to both a V gene segment and a J gene segment was required. A rearrangement counted as productive if the CDR3 had no stop codons and remained in frame with V and J, and every other rearrangement counted as non-productive. Following IMGT convention, CDR3 was defined as the stretch from the second conserved V-encoded cysteine to the conserved J-encoded phenylalanine. Sequences without an unambiguous match to a single V gene segment were excluded from the earlier analysis of about 630 of the donors. An earlier analysis of approximately 590 of the donors classified V segments as functional when productive rearrangements were above 56.7% and as segregating when the standard deviation between donors was above 5%. A statistical classification framework was developed to diagnose cytomegalovirus status using the catalog of TCR beta chain sequences. A later analysis assigned V and J genes by comparing TCR nucleotide sequences with IMGT/GENE-DB human TR gene sequences. In a later analysis, CDR3 sequences and most-parsimonious VDJ recombination scenarios were assigned using the TCRdist pipeline. In a later analysis, each TCR beta chain was defined by its CDR3 amino acid sequence together with its V-gene family, and reads lacking a unique V-gene family were excluded. To address suspected cross-contamination and a sequencing artifact, a later analysis removed approximately 590 highly shared, low-generation-probability nucleotide sequences. In a later analysis, a clonal expansion index was calculated for each public chain from normalized within-repertoire ranks of inferred template counts. Generation probabilities in a later analysis came from a VDJ recombination model fitted to out-of-frame rearrangements, and those results were checked against IGoR. In a later analysis, hypergeometric tests were used to score TCR-TCR, TCR-HLA and TCR-CMV co-occurrence, with a repertoire-size bias correction applied to TCR pairs. In a later analysis, false discovery rates were estimated by permuting HLA or CMV assignments 20 times. In a later analysis, co-occurring TCRs were grouped using DBSCAN, with TCRdist sequence similarity added in when clustering inside HLA-allele-positive subsets. Repertoires with fewer than 30,000 or more than 120,000 public chains were left out of co-occurrence clustering, as were five repertoires with anomalous nucleotide sharing. In its TCRdb copy, this immuneACCESS table keeps in-frame sequences only and misses some clones. Where compared with another copy, unresolved V genes explain less than half of these, and the others have no known cause. That table supplies the V and J calls and clone size; D and trimming were determined from the DNA. The sample data list fewer than 200,000 clones, and 70% to 90% of these were observed just once. The ten largest clones take up approximately 0.8% of the sample.

This clone has just a few counts. Its cognate antigen has yet to be identified. Base qualities are missing; no much larger clone stands one base away. The cohort was made up of 666 healthy bone marrow donors. Cohort members were all nominally healthy when sampled, although unrecorded immune exposures were likely present. The donor was CMV seronegative and was included in the group of several hundred seronegative cohort members. Each donor provided a peripheral blood sample, and peripheral blood mononuclear cells were used for TCR beta sequencing. The Qiagen DNeasy Blood Extraction Kit was used to extract genomic DNA from the blood cell samples. The TCR sequence derives from a woman between 18 and 30 years old in good health and CMV-seronegative. Sample: PBMCs.

The nucleotides are TGTGCCAGCAGCTCGGGACAGAGAACCGCTGAAGCTTTCTTT. Its translation reads: CASSSGQRTAEAFF. The rearranged chain carries TRBV27 and TRBJ1-1, and 7 junctional nucleotides match TRBD1. The CDR3 starts with the cysteine, ends with the phenylalanine, and has 14 residues. Only the CDR3 portion is preserved as DNA: 42 bases, with reading frame beginning at the first base. V trim: 6 bases; J trim: 6 bases; unmatched bases: 10. CDR1 MNHEY and CDR2 SMNVEV were looked up in the germline V gene (reference sequence).